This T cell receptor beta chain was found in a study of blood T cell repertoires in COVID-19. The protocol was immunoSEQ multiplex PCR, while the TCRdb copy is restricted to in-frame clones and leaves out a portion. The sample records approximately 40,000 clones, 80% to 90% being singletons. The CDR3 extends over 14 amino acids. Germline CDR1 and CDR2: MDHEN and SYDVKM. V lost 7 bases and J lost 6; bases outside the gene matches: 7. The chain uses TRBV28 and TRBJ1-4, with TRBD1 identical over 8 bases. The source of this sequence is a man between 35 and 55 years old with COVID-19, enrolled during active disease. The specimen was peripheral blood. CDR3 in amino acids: CASILDREDEKLFF. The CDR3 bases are TGTGCCAGCATACTGGACAGGGAAGATGAAAAACTGTTTTTT.